A single sample is the source of the 12 T cell receptor beta chains below, sequenced in a study of early T cells in non-severe SARS-CoV-2 infection. From the 5' RACE reads, TCRdb called clonotypes with MiXCR, one entry per CDR3 protein. The sample yields tens of thousands of distinct CDR3 sequences, under 15% seen once. The specimen was whole blood. These TCRs come from an adult who was a healthcare worker with PCR-confirmed SARS-CoV-2 infection or an uninfected control (not recorded which).

In this sample, this clonotype turned up many times. The V gene is TRBV10-3, the J gene TRBJ1-1, with D possibly being TRBD1 (5 bases). Germline CDR1 is ENHRY and CDR2 is SYGVKD. The CDR3 has 13 residues. With 3 bases removed from V and 5 bases from J, the gap between germline ends came to 10 bases. The CDR3 is CAISEAGWTEAFF. The CDR3 nucleotides are TGTGCCATCAGTGAAGCAGGGTGGACTGAAGCTTTCTTT.

This clonotype was seen ten or more times. J is TRBJ1-1 and V is TRBV7-2; D ambiguous. Germline V gene sequence: CDR1 SGHTA, CDR2 FQGNSA. With 1 base removed from V and 6 bases from J, the gap between germline ends came to 9 bases. The CDR3 is made up of 13 amino acids. The CDR3 DNA reads as TGTGCCAGCAGCTTAGTTGTTGTTGCTGAAGCTTTCTTT. Its translation is CASSLVVVAEAFF. Drawing the rest from reference TRBV7-2 and TRBJ1-1, the complete variable domain is GAGVSQSPSNKVTEKGKDVELRCDPISGHTALYWYRQSLGQGLEFLIYFQGNSAPDKSGLPSDRFSAERTGGSVSTLTIQRTQQEDSAVYLCASSLVVVAEAFFGQGTRLTVV.

A few counts support this clonotype. J is TRBJ2-3 and V is TRBV10-2, with TRBD1 matching 10 bases. Germline lookup yields CDR1 WSHSY and CDR2 SAAADI. Losses at the gene ends were 7 bases for V and 4 bases for J; bases not matched to a gene: 5. The CDR3 spans 14 residues. CDR3 sequence reads: CASNPGQGADTQYF. In DNA form, the CDR3 reads TGCGCCAGCAATCCCGGACAGGGGGCAGATACGCAGTATTTT.

The J gene is TRBJ2-3, the V gene TRBV29-1; TRBD1 matches at 9 bases. The CDR3 runs to 13 residues. Germline trimming cut 6 bases from V and 0 bases from J; bases unmatched to any gene: 1. Looked up from germline, CDR1 is SQVTM and CDR2 is ANQGSEA. CDR3 in amino acids: CSVDRGSTDTQYF. In DNA, the CDR3 is TGCAGCGTCGACAGGGGGAGCACAGATACGCAGTATTTT.

The chain uses TRBV4-2 and TRBJ2-1; no clear D gene. V gave up 0 bases and J gave up 0 bases, with 12 bases separating them. CDR3 length: 17 residues. Looked up from germline, CDR1 is LGHNA and CDR2 is YNFKEQ. The DNA of the CDR3 is TGTGCCAGCAGCCAAGAATCCCTCCCGAGCTCCTACAATGAGCAGTTCTTC. Translated: CASSQESLPSSYNEQFF.

J is TRBJ1-2 and V is TRBV10-2, with D unresolved. Per germline, CDR1 WSHSY and CDR2 SAAADI. This CDR3 spans 12 amino acids. Trimming left V 4 bases short and J 3 bases short, with 6 bases between. The CDR3 spells CASSVGYYGYTF. The DNA for the CDR3 is TGCGCCAGCAGTGTGGGGTACTATGGCTACACCTTC.

The chain couples TRBV5-4 to TRBJ2-2; weak D call: TRBD1 (6 bases). The germline CDR1 and CDR2 sequences are SGHNT and YYREEE (reference sequence). Trimming took 3 bases from V and 4 from J, leaving 10 bases between them. The CDR3 consists of 14 residues. The CDR3 here is CASSYGTTTGELFF. The CDR3 DNA follows: TGTGCCAGCAGCTACGGGACAACCACCGGGGAGCTGTTTTTT.

This clonotype was picked up many times. This chain's CDR3 is CATRGQGDGQPQHF. Written as DNA, the CDR3 is TGTGCCACCAGGGGACAGGGGGATGGCCAGCCCCAGCATTTT. The chain joins TRBV24-1 to TRBJ1-5; 11 bases match TRBD1. The CDR3 runs to 14 residues. V lost 7 bases, J lost 7 bases, and 5 bases stayed unmatched. Germline V lookup: CDR1 KGHDR, CDR2 SFDVKD.

In this sample, this clonotype turned up a few times. V and J are TRBV29-1 and TRBJ1-4; tentative D call: TRBD1 (6 bases). Germline CDR1 SQVTM, CDR2 ANQGSEA. The V end was cut by 5 bases, the J end by 2 bases, with 9 bases between. This CDR3 region has 13 residues. The CDR3 protein is CSVRQATNEKLFF. Written as DNA, the CDR3 is TGCAGCGTTCGACAGGCTACTAATGAAAAACTGTTTTTT.

The rearrangement links TRBV20-1 to TRBJ1-6; no definite D call. This CDR3 comprises 13 residues. Trimming pared 6 bases from V and 8 bases from J, leaving 14 bases between. CDR1 is DFQATT, CDR2 SNEGSKA, per germline (reference sequence). For the CDR3, the DNA is TGCAGTGCCCTGGAGAATGTCGATTCACCCCTCCACTTT. Translated, it gives CSALENVDSPLHF.

The V and J genes are TRBV29-1 and TRBJ1-1; D uncertain. V was cut by 4 bases and J by 7 bases, with 10 bases left in between. The CDR3 has 11 residues. Germline loops: CDR1 SQVTM, CDR2 ANQGSEA. CDR3 amino acids: CSVGRVDEAFF. The CDR3 DNA reads TGCAGCGTTGGCCGTGTTGATGAAGCTTTCTTT. The entire variable domain, with the rest obtained from reference TRBV29-1 and TRBJ1-1, is as follows: SAVISQKPSRDICQRGTSLTIQCQVDSQVTMMFWYRQQPGQSLTLIATANQGSEATYESGFVIDKFPISRPNLTFSTLTVSNMSPEDSSIYLCSVGRVDEAFFGQGTRLTVV.

The chain has TRBV7-8 and TRBJ2-3; a weak D match, TRBD1 (5 bases). Trimming left V 5 bases short and J 3 bases short, with 15 bases between. The CDR3 consists of 15 residues. Germline CDR1 SGHVS, CDR2 FQNEAQ. The CDR3 spells CASSLRQGQTDTQYF. CDR3 DNA: TGTGCCAGCAGCCTCCGCCAGGGTCAAACAGATACGCAGTATTTT.